This T cell receptor beta chain was captured in a study of STAT5B mutations in CD4+ large granular lymphocyte leukemia. This CDR3 spans 18 amino acids. The data were produced by immunoSEQ multiplex PCR, yet TCRdb's version contains in-frame clones alone and is incomplete. The sample contains about 30,000 clones, more than 60% of which appear only once. J is TRBJ2-3 and V is TRBV21-1. TRBV21-1 is given as a pseudogene. The TCR comes from a human donor in good health. Source material: CD4+ T cells from blood buffy coats. The CDR3 sequence: CASSTYISDGGSTDTQYF. DNA for the CDR3: TGTGCCAGCAGCACCTACATTTCGGACGGCGGTAGCACAGATACGCAGTATTTT.